Listed below are T cell receptor beta chains from one sample, sequenced in a study of shared T cell receptors in the human thymus. Clones were read by immunoSEQ multiplex PCR, and TCRdb kept only the in-frame ones, dropping some. The profile shows hundreds of thousands of clones, around 93% of them singletons. Sequencing was carried out using thymocytes. The receptors stem from a human donor. Each CDR3 is given with its conserved first and last residue. Each record gives: D gene, clone size, V gene, J gene, CDR3 DNA, CDR3 protein. The D gene is left open where the match is weak. Clone size is shown for a subset of rows, as once, few, many or a class of expanded clone.

D gene: .
clone size: .
V gene: TRBV15
J gene: TRBJ2-2
CDR3 DNA: TGTGCCACCAGCAGAGATCAGTGCCCAACGAACACCGGGGAGCTGTTTTTT
CDR3 protein: CATSRDQCPTNTGELFF

D gene: TRBD2
clone size: .
V gene: TRBV11-2
J gene: TRBJ2-6
CDR3 DNA: TGTGCCAGCAGCTCCCTGGGGGGGGCTGGGGCCAACGTCCTGACTTTC
CDR3 protein: CASSSLGGAGANVLTF

D gene: .
clone size: .
V gene: TRBV10-3
J gene: TRBJ2-7
CDR3 DNA: TGTGCCATCAGTGAGTCGACGTCGGACCGGGAGAAGTACTTC
CDR3 protein: CAISESTSDREKYF

D gene: .
clone size: .
V gene: TRBV2
J gene: TRBJ1-5
CDR3 DNA: TGTGCCAGCAGTTACAGGGCCCTCAATCAGCCCCAGCATTTT
CDR3 protein: CASSYRALNQPQHF

D gene: .
clone size: .
V gene: TRBV4-3
J gene: TRBJ2-2
CDR3 DNA: TGCGCCAGCAGCCAAGATAACATCCTTTTGGGTCCTTTCGACGCCGGGGAGCTGTTTTTT
CDR3 protein: CASSQDNILLGPFDAGELFF

D gene: TRBD1
clone size: .
V gene: TRBV19
J gene: TRBJ2-5
CDR3 DNA: TGTGCCAGTAGTCCCAGACAGGGGATCCAAGAGACCCAGTACTTC
CDR3 protein: CASSPRQGIQETQYF

D gene: .
clone size: .
V gene: TRBV13
J gene: TRBJ2-7
CDR3 DNA: TGTGCCAGCACCGCGGAGGGGCAGAACTACGAGCAGTACTTC
CDR3 protein: CASTAEGQNYEQYF

D gene: TRBD1
clone size: .
V gene: TRBV19
J gene: TRBJ1-3
CDR3 DNA: TGTGCCAGTAGTATCGTCCGGGACAGGGGCGTTGGCCGGAGAGGAAACACCATATATTTT
CDR3 protein: CASSIVRDRGVGRRGNTIYF

D gene: TRBD2
clone size: .
V gene: TRBV10-1
J gene: TRBJ2-7
CDR3 DNA: TGCGCCAGCAGTGAGTCTTTTGGAGGGACTAGCGGGTCCGAGCAGTACTTC
CDR3 protein: CASSESFGGTSGSEQYF

D gene: .
clone size: .
V gene: TRBV7-6
J gene: TRBJ1-1
CDR3 DNA: TGTGCCAGCAGCCCCCCCGGCAGGACGGTTGCCGAAGCTTTCTTT
CDR3 protein: CASSPPGRTVAEAFF

D gene: .
clone size: .
V gene: TRBV5-8
J gene: TRBJ2-1
CDR3 DNA: TGTGCCAGGCCGTGGAACTTTGTGACTCGACCTAGGGAGAGTGAGCAGTTCTTC
CDR3 protein: CARPWNFVTRPRESEQFF

D gene: .
clone size: .
V gene: TRBV5-6
J gene: TRBJ2-7
CDR3 DNA: TGTGCCAGCAGCTTGGTCCTCCCCGGGGCAGCCTCCTACGAGCAGTACTTC
CDR3 protein: CASSLVLPGAASYEQYF

D gene: .
clone size: .
V gene: TRBV21-1
J gene: TRBJ1-3
CDR3 DNA: TGTGCCAGCAGCCCCAATAGGACAGATTTAAAATGTGGAAACACCATATATTTT
CDR3 protein: CASSPNRTDLKCGNTIYF

D gene: .
clone size: .
V gene: TRBV6-1
J gene: TRBJ1-1
CDR3 DNA: TGTGCCAGTCTGAGGGGGAAGACTGAAGCTTTCTTT
CDR3 protein: CASLRGKTEAFF

D gene: TRBD2
clone size: .
V gene: TRBV18
J gene: TRBJ2-1
CDR3 DNA: TGTGCCAGCTCAGCGGGAGGGCCCTACAATGAGCAGTTCTTC
CDR3 protein: CASSAGGPYNEQFF

D gene: TRBD2
clone size: .
V gene: TRBV5-6
J gene: TRBJ2-3
CDR3 DNA: TGTGCCAGCAGCCTTGGACTAGCGAATAGTTCTAGCACAGATACGCAGTATTTT
CDR3 protein: CASSLGLANSSSTDTQYF

D gene: .
clone size: .
V gene: TRBV29-1
J gene: TRBJ2-2
CDR3 DNA: TGCAGCGCCGCGGCTGGGGACACTTTCCTATTTGCCGGGGAGCTGTTTTTT
CDR3 protein: CSAAAGDTFLFAGELFF

D gene: .
clone size: .
V gene: TRBV5-1
J gene: TRBJ2-1
CDR3 DNA: TGCGCCAGCAGCTTGGTAGCTGGGGACTACAATGAGCAGTTCTTC
CDR3 protein: CASSLVAGDYNEQFF

D gene: .
clone size: .
V gene: TRBV27
J gene: TRBJ1-3
CDR3 DNA: TGTGCCAGCAGCCTTGAGGGCTCTGGGAACACCATATATTTT
CDR3 protein: CASSLEGSGNTIYF

D gene: .
clone size: .
V gene: TRBV27
J gene: TRBJ1-3
CDR3 DNA: TGTGCCACTAGGGGGGGAAACACCATATATTTT
CDR3 protein: CATRGGNTIYF

D gene: TRBD2
clone size: .
V gene: TRBV5-4
J gene: TRBJ2-7
CDR3 DNA: TGTGCCAGCAGCTTGAGTTTGCTAGCGGGAGGGCAAAGCGACGAGCAGTACTTC
CDR3 protein: CASSLSLLAGGQSDEQYF

D gene: .
clone size: .
V gene: TRBV25-1
J gene: TRBJ1-2
CDR3 DNA: TGTGCCAGCAGTGAATATATATCGGGGGATGGCTACACCTTC
CDR3 protein: CASSEYISGDGYTF

D gene: .
clone size: .
V gene: TRBV14
J gene: TRBJ2-2
CDR3 DNA: TGTGCCAGCAGCCAAGAGGGAACGACCGGGGAGCTGTTTTTT
CDR3 protein: CASSQEGTTGELFF

D gene: TRBD2
clone size: .
V gene: TRBV5-1
J gene: TRBJ2-7
CDR3 DNA: TGCGCCAGCAGCTCCACCGGGACTAGCGGGAGATACGAGCAGTACTTC
CDR3 protein: CASSSTGTSGRYEQYF

D gene: TRBD2
clone size: .
V gene: TRBV7-6
J gene: TRBJ2-7
CDR3 DNA: TGTGCCAGCAGCAGCGGGGCAGCGAACTCCTACGAGCAGTACTTC
CDR3 protein: CASSSGAANSYEQYF

D gene: .
clone size: .
V gene: TRBV7-2
J gene: TRBJ2-7
CDR3 DNA: TGTGCCAGCAGCTACACCTACGAGCAGTACTTC
CDR3 protein: CASSYTYEQYF

D gene: TRBD2
clone size: .
V gene: TRBV5-4
J gene: TRBJ2-2
CDR3 DNA: TGTGCCAGCAGCTTGGATAGACTAGCGGGAGTCACCGGGGAGCTGTTTTTT
CDR3 protein: CASSLDRLAGVTGELFF

D gene: .
clone size: .
V gene: TRBV25-1
J gene: TRBJ1-1
CDR3 DNA: TGTGCCAGCAGTGATATTGGGAAAAAGGGCCATGATGAAGCTTTCTTT
CDR3 protein: CASSDIGKKGHDEAFF

D gene: .
clone size: .
V gene: TRBV7-8
J gene: TRBJ2-3
CDR3 DNA: TGTGCCAGCAGCTCCCCAGGAGTTAGCTCTAGCACAGATACGCAGTATTTT
CDR3 protein: CASSSPGVSSSTDTQYF

D gene: TRBD2
clone size: .
V gene: TRBV29-1
J gene: TRBJ2-1
CDR3 DNA: TGCAGCGCCCGGGGACTAGCGGGCCCCGGGGGTGAGCAGTTCTTC
CDR3 protein: CSARGLAGPGGEQFF

D gene: .
clone size: .
V gene: TRBV30
J gene: TRBJ1-6
CDR3 DNA: TGTGCCTGGCTGATCGGGAATTCACCCCTCCACTTT
CDR3 protein: CAWLIGNSPLHF

D gene: TRBD2
clone size: .
V gene: TRBV30
J gene: TRBJ2-1
CDR3 DNA: TGTGCCTGGAGTGAGTCGATAGCGGGAGCTTGTCACAATGAGCAGTTCTTC
CDR3 protein: CAWSESIAGACHNEQFF

D gene: .
clone size: once
V gene: TRBV6-5
J gene: TRBJ1-5
CDR3 DNA: TGTGCCAGCAGTTACTCCGGGGACAATCAGCCCCAGCATTTT
CDR3 protein: CASSYSGDNQPQHF

D gene: TRBD1
clone size: .
V gene: TRBV5-1
J gene: TRBJ2-1
CDR3 DNA: TGCGCCAGCAGCTTCGGCCAGGGGGCAGACAATGAGCAGTTCTTC
CDR3 protein: CASSFGQGADNEQFF

D gene: .
clone size: .
V gene: TRBV28
J gene: TRBJ2-3
CDR3 DNA: TGTGCCAGCAGTTTTAAGGGGGGTCCATCAGATACGCAGTATTTT
CDR3 protein: CASSFKGGPSDTQYF

D gene: .
clone size: .
V gene: TRBV30
J gene: TRBJ2-7
CDR3 DNA: TGTGCCTTCCTAGCGCGAGGGGACTACGAGCAGTACTTC
CDR3 protein: CAFLARGDYEQYF

D gene: .
clone size: .
V gene: TRBV7-6
J gene: TRBJ2-2
CDR3 DNA: TGTGCCAGCAGCTTAAGACACTCATCTTTTATTACGACCGGGGAGCTGTTTTTT
CDR3 protein: CASSLRHSSFITTGELFF

D gene: .
clone size: .
V gene: TRBV28
J gene: TRBJ2-3
CDR3 DNA: TGTGCCAGCATAAACCCCAGGGTTCGCACAGATACGCAGTATTTT
CDR3 protein: CASINPRVRTDTQYF

D gene: TRBD2
clone size: .
V gene: TRBV4-1
J gene: TRBJ2-2
CDR3 DNA: TGCGCCAGCAGCCAGCGTATAGCGGGCTTCCCTCCAGGGGAGCTGTTTTTT
CDR3 protein: CASSQRIAGFPPGELFF

D gene: .
clone size: .
V gene: TRBV18
J gene: TRBJ2-7
CDR3 DNA: TGTGCCAGCTCACCACCGGCGGCTCATGAAGGGTACGAGCAGTACTTC
CDR3 protein: CASSPPAAHEGYEQYF

D gene: TRBD2
clone size: .
V gene: TRBV13
J gene: TRBJ2-3
CDR3 DNA: TGTGCCAGCAGCTCTCGGACTAGCGGGGACAGCACAGATACGCAGTATTTT
CDR3 protein: CASSSRTSGDSTDTQYF

D gene: .
clone size: .
V gene: TRBV28
J gene: TRBJ1-3
CDR3 DNA: TGTGCCAGCAGTCCCCCCGGGCCTTACACCATATATTTT
CDR3 protein: CASSPPGPYTIYF

D gene: TRBD1
clone size: .
V gene: TRBV11-2
J gene: TRBJ2-1
CDR3 DNA: TGTGCCAGCAGCTTAGTTCCAGGGGGCTTATACAATGAGCAGTTCTTC
CDR3 protein: CASSLVPGGLYNEQFF